This is a list of T cell receptor beta chains from one sample in a study of T cells in Graves' hyperthyroidism and ophthalmopathy. TCRdb itself ran the multiplex PCR reads through MiXCR, one entry per CDR3 protein. The data show about 600,000 distinct CDR3 sequences, more than 15% seen once. Source material: blood. The source of these receptors is a woman aged 40 to 50 with Graves' ophthalmopathy. Each CDR3 is given with its conserved first and last residue. A D gene is named only where the DNA matches it firmly. Rows may omit the clone size; those that give it use once, few, many or a size class.

>.|many|TRBV11-2|TRBJ2-3
CASSLASADTQYF
TGTGCCAGCAGCTTAGCTTCGGCAGATACGCAGTATTTT
>TRBD2|many|TRBV20-1|TRBJ2-5
CSAPRTSETQYF
TGCAGTGCACCGAGGACTAGCGAGACCCAGTACTTC
>.|few|TRBV2|TRBJ2-4
CASVRVDIQYF
TGTGCCAGCGTCAGGGTGGACATTCAGTACTTC
>.|few|TRBV20-1|TRBJ2-7
CSVRTDRGAAWREQYF
TGCAGTGTTAGAACTGACCGGGGGGCAGCTTGGCGCGAGCAGTACTTC
>.|few|TRBV28|TRBJ1-5
CASSALSNQPQHF
TGTGCCAGCTCGGCTCTAAGCAATCAGCCCCAGCATTTT
>.|many|TRBV12-3/TRBV12-4|TRBJ2-1
CASSLRGENEQFF
TGTGCCAGCAGTTTGAGGGGGGAAAATGAGCAGTTCTTC
>TRBD2|.|TRBV5-1|TRBJ2-2
CAGRVAGGGTGELFF
TGCGCCGGCAGGGTAGCGGGAGGAGGCACCGGGGAGCTGTTTTTT
>.|.|TRBV6-2/TRBV6-3|TRBJ2-5
CASSFNQPGPQAAQYF
TGTGCCAGCAGTTTTAACCAACCTGGGCCTCAAGCGGCCCAGTACTTC
>.|many|TRBV7-2|TRBJ2-5
CASSFSRLQETQYF
TGTGCCAGCAGCTTTAGTAGATTACAAGAGACCCAGTACTTC
>.|few|TRBV10-3|TRBJ1-1
CAISRQVNTEAFF
TGTGCCATCAGTCGCCAGGTGAACACTGAAGCTTTCTTT
>.|many|TRBV18|TRBJ1-1
CASSGGLDTEAFF
TGTGCCAGCTCAGGGGGCTTGGACACTGAAGCTTTCTTT
>.|.|TRBV10-3|TRBJ2-3
CATEGGRGTDTQYF
TGTGCCACCGAGGGGGGGAGAGGAACAGATACGCAGTATTTT
>TRBD2|many|TRBV28|TRBJ2-3
CASSFQSGATDTQYF
TGTGCCAGCAGTTTTCAGAGCGGGGCCACAGATACGCAGTATTTT
>.|many|TRBV7-9|TRBJ2-1
CASSRDSWDNEQFF
TGTGCCAGCAGCCGCGATAGTTGGGACAATGAGCAGTTCTTC
>.|many|TRBV7-9|TRBJ2-5
CASSTAQQETQYF
TGTGCCAGCAGCACAGCCCAACAAGAGACCCAGTACTTC
>.|many|TRBV2|TRBJ1-1
CATRDTREAFF
TGTGCCACGCGGGACACTCGGGAGGCTTTCTTT
>TRBD2|.|TRBV2|TRBJ2-3
CASSEALGLAGPTDTQYF
TGTGCCAGCAGTGAAGCGCTGGGGCTAGCGGGGCCCACAGATACGCAGTATTTT
>.|many|TRBV5-1|TRBJ2-1
CASSLFDEQFF
TGCGCCAGCAGCTTGTTCGACGAGCAGTTCTTC
>.|many|TRBV11-2|TRBJ2-7
CASSLGAVYEQYF
TGTGCCAGCAGCTTAGGGGCGGTCTACGAGCAGTACTTC
>.|many|TRBV5-1|TRBJ1-1
CASSLIPEAEAFF
TGCGCCAGCAGCTTGATACCGGAGGCTGAAGCTTTCTTT
>TRBD2|many|TRBV7-8|TRBJ2-1
CASSTSSGSFNEQFF
TGTGCCAGCAGCACCTCTAGCGGGAGCTTCAATGAGCAGTTCTTC
>TRBD1|many|TRBV12-3/TRBV12-4|TRBJ2-7
CASSFAGTGVEQYF
TGTGCCAGCAGTTTTGCCGGGACAGGGGTTGAGCAGTACTTC
>.|many|TRBV2|TRBJ2-2
CASRRGTNTGELFF
TGTGCCAGCAGGAGGGGAACGAACACCGGGGAGCTGTTTTTT
>TRBD2|.|TRBV18|TRBJ2-7
CASSQLGTTVSPYEQYF
TGTGCCAGCTCACAACTGGGGACTACAGTTTCTCCCTACGAGCAGTACTTC
>TRBD2|.|TRBV10-2|TRBJ2-4
CASSLAGVKNIQYF
TGCGCCAGCAGCTTAGCGGGGGTCAAAAACATTCAGTACTTC
>.|few|TRBV7-9|TRBJ1-2
CASSSGTREYGYTF
TGTGCCAGCAGCTCCGGGACACGAGAATATGGCTACACCTTC
>.|many|TRBV7-9|TRBJ2-7
CASSPTYSYEQYF
TGTGCCAGCAGCCCGACATACTCCTACGAGCAGTACTTC
>.|many|TRBV3-1|TRBJ2-5
CASSLLNQETQYF
TGTGCCAGCAGCCTCTTAAATCAAGAGACCCAGTACTTC
>.|.|TRBV10-3|TRBJ2-1
CAISESPTPRFF
TGTGCCATCAGTGAGTCCCCCACCCCGCGGTTCTTC
>TRBD2|.|TRBV12-3/TRBV12-4|TRBJ2-7
CASTTGGPYEQCF
TGTGCCAGCACCACGGGAGGCCCCTACGAGCAGTGCTTC
>.|many|TRBV27|TRBJ1-2
CASSLSRGGGYTF
TGTGCCAGCAGTTTATCGAGGGGTGGGGGCTACACCTTC
>.|few|TRBV6-2/TRBV6-3|TRBJ1-3
CASSYSIGAGNTIYF
TGTGCCAGCAGTTACTCGATTGGGGCGGGAAACACCATATATTTT
>.|few|TRBV19|TRBJ1-2
CASSPSLVKEDYGYTF
TGTGCCAGTAGTCCCTCTTTGGTCAAAGAAGACTATGGCTACACCTTC
>TRBD1|few|TRBV19|TRBJ1-2
CASNLGQGLYGYTF
TGTGCCAGTAACCTGGGACAGGGGCTCTATGGCTACACCTTC
>TRBD2|.|TRBV6-1|TRBJ2-7
CASTHGGVPYEQYF
TGTGCCAGCACACATGGGGGGGTACCCTACGAGCAGTACTTC
>.|many|TRBV11-2|TRBJ2-1
CASRLTDSYNEQFF
TGTGCCAGCAGATTGACAGATTCCTACAATGAGCAGTTCTTC
>.|.|TRBV28|TRBJ1-4
CASSTSGESDGPNEKLFF
TGTGCCAGCAGTACCTCCGGGGAGTCGGATGGTCCTAATGAAAAACTGTTTTTT
>.|many|TRBV7-9|TRBJ2-5
CASSWYQNVETQYF
TGTGCCAGCAGCTGGTACCAAAATGTGGAGACCCAGTACTTC
>.|.|TRBV6-1|TRBJ1-1
CASSQSEGGVGDTEAFF
TGTGCCAGCAGTCAAAGCGAAGGGGGGGTCGGGGACACTGAAGCTTTCTTT
>.|many|TRBV11-2|TRBJ2-1
CASSWARRSYNEQFF
TGTGCCAGCAGCTGGGCTAGGAGGTCCTACAATGAGCAGTTCTTC
>TRBD1|many|TRBV2|TRBJ2-1
CASSEDRGNYNEQFF
TGTGCCAGCAGTGAGGACAGGGGGAACTACAATGAGCAGTTCTTC
>.|many|TRBV6-2/TRBV6-3|TRBJ1-1
CASSPGGREAFF
TGTGCCAGCAGCCCCGGGGGGCGTGAAGCTTTCTTT
>TRBD2|.|TRBV28|TRBJ2-1
CASSSSGSGQWNEQFF
TGTGCCAGCAGTTCCTCGGGTAGCGGGCAGTGGAATGAGCAGTTCTTC
>TRBD1|many|TRBV5-6|TRBJ2-7
CASMEGTGLHEQYF
TGTGCCAGCATGGAGGGGACAGGGCTTCACGAGCAGTACTTC